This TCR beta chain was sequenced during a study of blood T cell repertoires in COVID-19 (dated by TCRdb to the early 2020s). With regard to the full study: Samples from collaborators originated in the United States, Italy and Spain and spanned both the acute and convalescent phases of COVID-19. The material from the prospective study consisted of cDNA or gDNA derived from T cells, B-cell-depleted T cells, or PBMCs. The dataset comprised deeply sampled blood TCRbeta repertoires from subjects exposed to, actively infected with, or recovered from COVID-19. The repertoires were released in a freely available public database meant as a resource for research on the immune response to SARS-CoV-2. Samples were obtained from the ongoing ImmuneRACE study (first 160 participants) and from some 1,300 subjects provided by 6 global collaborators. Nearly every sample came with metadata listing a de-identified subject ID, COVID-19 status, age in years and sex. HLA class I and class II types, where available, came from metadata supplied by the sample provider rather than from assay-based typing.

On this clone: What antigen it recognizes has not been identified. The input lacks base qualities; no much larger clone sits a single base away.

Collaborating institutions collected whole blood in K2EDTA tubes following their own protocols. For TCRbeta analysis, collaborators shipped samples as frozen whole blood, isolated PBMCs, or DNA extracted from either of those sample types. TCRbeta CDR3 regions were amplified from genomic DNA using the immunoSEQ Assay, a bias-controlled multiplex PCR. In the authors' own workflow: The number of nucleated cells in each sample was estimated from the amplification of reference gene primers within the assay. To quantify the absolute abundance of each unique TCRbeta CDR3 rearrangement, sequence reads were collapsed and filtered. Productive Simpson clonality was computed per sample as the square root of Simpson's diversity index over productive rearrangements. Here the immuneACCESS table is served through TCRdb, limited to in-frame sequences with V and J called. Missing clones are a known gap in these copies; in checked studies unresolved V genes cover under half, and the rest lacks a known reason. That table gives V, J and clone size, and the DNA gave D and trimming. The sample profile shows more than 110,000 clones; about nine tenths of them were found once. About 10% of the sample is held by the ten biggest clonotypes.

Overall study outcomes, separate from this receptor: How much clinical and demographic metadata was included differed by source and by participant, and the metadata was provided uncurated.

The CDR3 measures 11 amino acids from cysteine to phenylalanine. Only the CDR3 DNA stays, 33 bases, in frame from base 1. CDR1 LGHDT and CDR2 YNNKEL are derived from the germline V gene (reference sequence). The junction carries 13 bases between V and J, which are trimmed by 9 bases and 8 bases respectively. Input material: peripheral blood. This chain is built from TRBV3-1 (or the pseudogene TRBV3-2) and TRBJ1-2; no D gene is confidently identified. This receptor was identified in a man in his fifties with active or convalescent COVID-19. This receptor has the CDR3 CASTGGEGYTF. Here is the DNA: TGTGCCAGTACGGGAGGAGAGGGCTACACCTTC.